This T cell receptor (beta chain) was profiled in a study of blood T cell repertoires in COVID-19. For the study at large: Spain, Italy and the United States supplied samples that represented acute and convalescent COVID-19. From T cells, B-cell-depleted T cells, or PBMCs came the material, which was cDNA or gDNA.

V was trimmed by 3 bases and J by 6 bases, leaving 11 bases between them. Germline V lookup: CDR1 KGHDR, CDR2 SFDVKD. This CDR3 comprises 14 residues. Original data processing: Nucleated cell counts were estimated from reference gene primer amplification. Using immunoSEQ multiplex PCR, the repertoire was profiled, and TCRdb retains in-frame clones only, with some absent. That table furnishes V, J and clone size, whereas the DNA furnished D and trimming. The profile covers some 42,000 clones, with around nine tenths appearing a single time and 9.2% taken by the ten largest. The chain joins TRBV24-1 to TRBJ2-1, with a tentative D call TRBD2 (6 bases). Sequencing input: peripheral blood. This clonotype originated in a man aged 45-60 years with active COVID-19. The DNA of the CDR3 is TGTGCCACCAGTGATCCGGGGGAAGTCAATGAGCAGTTCTTC. Its protein is CATSDPGEVNEQFF.